This TCR beta chain was obtained from a study of T cells in Graves' hyperthyroidism and ophthalmopathy. Study background: Upon initial diagnosis and before any treatment, peripheral blood was collected.

The CDR3 has 14 amino acids. V was shortened by 0 bases and J by 6 bases, with 9 bases between the two germline ends. Germline V gene lookup returns CDR1 LGHDT and CDR2 YNNKEL (reference sequence). This clonotype appeared many times. Patients between 18 and 65 years old had hyperthyroidism, newly diagnosed and lasting under 2 months. RNA transcripts gave rise to amplified TCR beta CDR3 regions. Initially, a first-round RT-PCR of the TCR CDR3 employed the HTBI primer set. One entry per CDR3 protein results from TCRdb running MiXCR on the multiplex PCR reads. The sample yields approximately 640,000 distinct CDR3 sequences, around 15% seen once.

The material sequenced was blood. The chain couples TRBV3-1 to TRBJ2-4; D unresolved. The receptor's source is a woman between 25 and 40 years old with Graves' hyperthyroidism. CDR3 sequence: CASSQDPVGNIQYF. CDR3 DNA sequence: TGTGCCAGCAGCCAAGATCCTGTAGGAAACATTCAGTACTTC.